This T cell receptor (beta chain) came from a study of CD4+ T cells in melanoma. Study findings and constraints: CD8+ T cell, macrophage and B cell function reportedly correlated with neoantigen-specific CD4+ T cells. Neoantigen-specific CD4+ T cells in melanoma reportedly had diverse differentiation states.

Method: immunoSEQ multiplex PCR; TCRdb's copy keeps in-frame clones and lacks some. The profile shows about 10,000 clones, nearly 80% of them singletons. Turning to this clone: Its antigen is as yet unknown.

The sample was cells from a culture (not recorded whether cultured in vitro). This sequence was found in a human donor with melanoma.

Here the CDR3 DNA reads TGTGCCAGCAGCCAATCCGTCGAGCAGTTCTTC. Residues: CASSQSVEQFF. The chain employs TRBV3-1 (or the pseudogene TRBV3-2) and TRBJ2-1; no clear D. With 2 bases removed from V and 10 bases from J, the gap between germline ends came to 6 bases. Germline lookup yields CDR1 LGHDT and CDR2 YNNKEL (reference sequence). This CDR3 has 11 residues.